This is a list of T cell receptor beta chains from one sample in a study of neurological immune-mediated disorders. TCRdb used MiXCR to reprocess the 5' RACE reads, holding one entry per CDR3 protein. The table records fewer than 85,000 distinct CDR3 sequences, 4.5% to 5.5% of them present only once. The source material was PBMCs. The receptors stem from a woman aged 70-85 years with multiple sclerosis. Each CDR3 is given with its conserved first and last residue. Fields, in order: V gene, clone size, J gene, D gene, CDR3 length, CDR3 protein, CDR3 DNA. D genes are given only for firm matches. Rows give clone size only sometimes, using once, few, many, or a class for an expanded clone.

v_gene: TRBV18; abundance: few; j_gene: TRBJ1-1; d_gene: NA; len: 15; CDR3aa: CASSPTGTQNTEAFF; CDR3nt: TGTGCCAGCTCACCAACCGGGACCCAGAACACTGAAGCTTTCTTT
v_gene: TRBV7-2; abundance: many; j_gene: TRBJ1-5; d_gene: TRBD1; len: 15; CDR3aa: CASSLQTGGNQPQHF; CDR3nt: TGTGCCAGCAGCCTGCAGACAGGGGGCAATCAGCCCCAGCATTTT
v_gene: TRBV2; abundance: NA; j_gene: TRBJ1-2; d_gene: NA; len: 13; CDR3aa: CASSERGVGGYTF; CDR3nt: TGTGCCAGCAGTGAACGGGGGGTCGGTGGCTACACCTTC
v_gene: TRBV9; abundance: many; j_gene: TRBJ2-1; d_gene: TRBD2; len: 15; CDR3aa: CASSPRLADRGEQFF; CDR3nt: TGTGCCAGCAGCCCCCGACTAGCCGATCGGGGTGAGCAGTTCTTC
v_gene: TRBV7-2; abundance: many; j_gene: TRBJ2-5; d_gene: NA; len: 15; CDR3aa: CASSPMRSNQETQYF; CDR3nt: TGTGCCAGCAGCCCTATGAGGTCGAACCAAGAGACCCAGTACTTC
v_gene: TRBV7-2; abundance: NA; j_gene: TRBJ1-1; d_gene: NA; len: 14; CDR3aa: CASSSNQGGTEAFF; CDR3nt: TGTGCCAGCAGCTCAAACCAGGGCGGCACTGAAGCTTTCTTT
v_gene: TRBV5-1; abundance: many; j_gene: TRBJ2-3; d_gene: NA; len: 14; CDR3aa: CASSLAGETDTQYF; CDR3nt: TGCGCCAGCAGCTTGGCGGGAGAGACAGATACGCAGTATTTT
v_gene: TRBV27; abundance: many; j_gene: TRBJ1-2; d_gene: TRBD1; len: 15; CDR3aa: CASSTTGTGLYGYTF; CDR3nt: TGTGCCAGCAGTACCACCGGGACAGGGCTCTATGGCTACACCTTC
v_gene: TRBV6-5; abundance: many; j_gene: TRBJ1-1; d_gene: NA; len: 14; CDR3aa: CASSYADSRIEAFF; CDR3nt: TGTGCCAGCAGTTACGCGGACAGCCGAATTGAAGCTTTCTTT
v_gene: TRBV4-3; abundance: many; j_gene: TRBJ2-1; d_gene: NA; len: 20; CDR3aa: CASSQDEDPFLTSSSNEQFF; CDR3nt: TGCGCCAGCAGCCAAGATGAGGACCCATTCCTTACTAGTAGTTCGAATGAGCAGTTCTTC
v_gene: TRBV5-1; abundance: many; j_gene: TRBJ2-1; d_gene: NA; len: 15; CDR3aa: CASSLGEWEYNEQFF; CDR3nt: TGCGCCAGCAGCTTGGGAGAGTGGGAGTACAATGAGCAGTTCTTC
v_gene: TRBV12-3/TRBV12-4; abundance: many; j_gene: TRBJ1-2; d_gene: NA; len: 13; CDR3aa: CASSRDWGNGYTF; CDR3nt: TGTGCCAGCAGTAGGGATTGGGGGAACGGCTACACCTTC
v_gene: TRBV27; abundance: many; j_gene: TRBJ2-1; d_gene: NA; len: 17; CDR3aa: CASRGNFPGRSYNEQFF; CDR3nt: TGTGCCAGCAGGGGAAATTTCCCGGGAAGGTCCTACAATGAGCAGTTCTTC
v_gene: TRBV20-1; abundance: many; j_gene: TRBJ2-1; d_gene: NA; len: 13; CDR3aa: CSAAPGPAYEQFF; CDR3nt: TGCAGTGCTGCGCCGGGACCCGCGTATGAGCAGTTCTTC
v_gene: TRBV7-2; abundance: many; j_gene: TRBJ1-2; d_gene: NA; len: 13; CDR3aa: CASSLGPNYGYTF; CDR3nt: TGTGCCAGCAGCTTAGGACCGAACTATGGCTACACCTTC
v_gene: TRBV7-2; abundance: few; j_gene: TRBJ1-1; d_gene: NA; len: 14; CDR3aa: CASSPRERSTEAFF; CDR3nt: TGTGCCAGCAGCCCACGGGAGAGAAGCACTGAAGCTTTCTTT
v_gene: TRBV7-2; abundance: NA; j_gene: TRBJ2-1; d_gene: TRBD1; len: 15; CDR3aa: CASSSDRASYNEQFF; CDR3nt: TGTGCCAGCAGCTCGGACAGGGCTTCCTACAATGAGCAGTTCTTC
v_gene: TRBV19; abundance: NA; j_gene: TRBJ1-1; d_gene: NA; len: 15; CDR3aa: CASSTSGLRNTEAFF; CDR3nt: TGTGCCAGTAGTACTTCGGGACTCCGGAACACTGAAGCTTTCTTT
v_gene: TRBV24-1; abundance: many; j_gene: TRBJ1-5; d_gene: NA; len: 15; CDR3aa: CATSETGPSNQPQHF; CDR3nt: TGTGCCACCAGTGAAACAGGCCCTAGCAATCAGCCCCAGCATTTT
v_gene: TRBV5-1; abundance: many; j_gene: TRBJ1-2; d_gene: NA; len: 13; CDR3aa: CASSLEVNYGYTF; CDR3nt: TGCGCCAGCAGCTTGGAGGTGAACTATGGCTACACCTTC
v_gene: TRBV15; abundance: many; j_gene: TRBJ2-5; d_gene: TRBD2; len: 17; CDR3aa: CATSRRSGRTSQETQYF; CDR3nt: TGTGCCACCAGTCGTCGAAGCGGGAGAACAAGCCAAGAGACCCAGTACTTC
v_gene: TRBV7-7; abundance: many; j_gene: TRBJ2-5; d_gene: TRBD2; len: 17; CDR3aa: CASSGRTSGRADETQYF; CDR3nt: TGTGCTAGCAGCGGGAGGACTAGCGGGAGGGCCGATGAGACCCAGTACTTC
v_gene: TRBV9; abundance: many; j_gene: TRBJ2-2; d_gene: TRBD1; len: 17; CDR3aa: CASSPGWGTGNTGELFF; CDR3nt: TGTGCCAGCAGCCCGGGGTGGGGGACAGGGAACACCGGGGAGCTGTTTTTT
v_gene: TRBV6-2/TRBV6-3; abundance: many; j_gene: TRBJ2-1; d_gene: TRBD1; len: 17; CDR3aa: CASSYRAGQEIHNEQFF; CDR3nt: TGTGCCAGCAGTTACCGCGCGGGACAGGAAATCCACAATGAGCAGTTCTTC
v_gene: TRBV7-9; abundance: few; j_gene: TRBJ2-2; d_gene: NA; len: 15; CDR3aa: CASSLGASNTGELFF; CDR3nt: TGTGCCAGCAGCTTAGGAGCTTCGAACACCGGGGAGCTGTTTTTT
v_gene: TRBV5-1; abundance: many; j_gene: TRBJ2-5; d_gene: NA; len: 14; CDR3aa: CASSRSETQETQYF; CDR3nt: TGCGCCAGCAGCCGTTCGGAGACACAAGAGACCCAGTACTTC
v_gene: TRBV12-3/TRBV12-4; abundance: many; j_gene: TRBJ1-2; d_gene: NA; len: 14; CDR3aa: CASSPGRVNYGYTF; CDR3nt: TGTGCCAGCAGCCCAGGACGGGTAAACTATGGCTACACCTTC
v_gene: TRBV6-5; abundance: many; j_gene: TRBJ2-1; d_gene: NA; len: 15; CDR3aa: CASRIQRSSYNEQFF; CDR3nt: TGTGCCAGCAGAATTCAGCGCAGCTCCTACAATGAGCAGTTCTTC
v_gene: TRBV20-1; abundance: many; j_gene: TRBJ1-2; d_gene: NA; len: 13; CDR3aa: CSAASSVAYGYTF; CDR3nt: TGCAGTGCTGCAAGTAGTGTGGCCTATGGCTACACCTTC
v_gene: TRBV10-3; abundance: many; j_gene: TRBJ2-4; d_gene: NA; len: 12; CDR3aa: CAISEFKNIQYF; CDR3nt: TGTGCCATCAGTGAATTCAAAAACATTCAGTACTTC
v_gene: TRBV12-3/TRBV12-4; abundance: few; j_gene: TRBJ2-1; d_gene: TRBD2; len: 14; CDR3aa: CASSPTSGSDEQFF; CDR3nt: TGTGCCAGCAGCCCGACTAGCGGGAGTGATGAGCAGTTCTTC
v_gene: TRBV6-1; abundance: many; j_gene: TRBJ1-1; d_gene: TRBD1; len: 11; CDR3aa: CASNTRGAAFF; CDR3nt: TGTGCCAGCAATACCAGGGGGGCTGCTTTCTTT
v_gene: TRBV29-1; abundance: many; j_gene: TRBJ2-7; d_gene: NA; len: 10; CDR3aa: CSAGDYEQYF; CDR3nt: TGCAGCGCCGGTGACTACGAGCAGTACTTC
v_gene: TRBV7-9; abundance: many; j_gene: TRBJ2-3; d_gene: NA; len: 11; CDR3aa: CASSPVDTQYF; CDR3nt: TGTGCCAGCAGCCCCGTTGATACGCAGTATTTT
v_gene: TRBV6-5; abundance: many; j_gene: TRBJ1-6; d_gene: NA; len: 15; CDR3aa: CASSGDGNYNSPLHF; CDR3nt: TGTGCCAGCAGTGGGGACGGCAACTATAATTCACCCCTCCACTTT
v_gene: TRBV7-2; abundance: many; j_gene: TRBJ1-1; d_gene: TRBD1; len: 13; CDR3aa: CASSLQGATEAFF; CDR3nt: TGTGCCAGCAGCTTACAGGGGGCTACTGAAGCTTTCTTT
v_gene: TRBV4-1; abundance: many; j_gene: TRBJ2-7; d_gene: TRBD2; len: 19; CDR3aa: CASSPSELAGGLSSYEQYF; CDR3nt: TGCGCCAGCAGCCCCTCCGAACTAGCGGGAGGACTAAGCTCCTACGAGCAGTACTTC
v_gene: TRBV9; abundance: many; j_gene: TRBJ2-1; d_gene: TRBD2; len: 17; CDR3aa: CASSVLSGTLSYNEQFF; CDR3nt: TGTGCCAGCAGCGTACTTAGCGGGACCCTCTCCTACAATGAGCAGTTCTTC
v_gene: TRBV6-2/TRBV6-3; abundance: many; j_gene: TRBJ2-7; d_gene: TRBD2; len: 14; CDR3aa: CASTLAGFTYEQYF; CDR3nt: TGTGCCAGCACCTTAGCGGGTTTCACTTACGAGCAGTACTTC
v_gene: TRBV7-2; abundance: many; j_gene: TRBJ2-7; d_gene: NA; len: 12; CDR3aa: CASSLDWYEQYF; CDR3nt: TGTGCCAGCAGCCTCGATTGGTACGAGCAGTACTTC
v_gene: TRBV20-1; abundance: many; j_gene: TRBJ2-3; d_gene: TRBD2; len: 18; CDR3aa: CSGGAGGLRFGGTDTQYF; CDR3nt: TGCAGTGGGGGAGCGGGAGGGTTAAGATTTGGCGGCACAGATACGCAGTATTTT
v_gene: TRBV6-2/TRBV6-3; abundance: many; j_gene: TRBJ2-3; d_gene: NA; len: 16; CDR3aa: CASSYIYRGRRNTQYF; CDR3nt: TGTGCCAGCAGTTACATCTATCGGGGTCGGAGGAATACGCAGTATTTT
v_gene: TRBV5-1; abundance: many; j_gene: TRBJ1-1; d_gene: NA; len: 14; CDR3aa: CASGPGDGVAEAFF; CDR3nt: TGCGCCTCAGGCCCCGGGGATGGCGTCGCTGAAGCTTTCTTT
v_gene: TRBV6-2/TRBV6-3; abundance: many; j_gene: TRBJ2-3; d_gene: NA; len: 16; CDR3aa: CASRSTGRTVTDTQYF; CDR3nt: TGTGCCAGCAGGAGTACCGGGAGAACAGTAACAGATACGCAGTATTTT
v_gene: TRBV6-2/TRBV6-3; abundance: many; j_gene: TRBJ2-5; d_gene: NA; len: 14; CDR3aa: CASSHGTRMSSQYF; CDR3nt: TGTGCCAGCAGTCACGGGACACGGATGAGTTCCCAGTACTTC
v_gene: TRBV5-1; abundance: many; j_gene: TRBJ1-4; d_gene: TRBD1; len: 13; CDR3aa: CASSHDRDRDLFF; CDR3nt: TGCGCCAGCAGCCACGACCGGGACAGGGACCTGTTTTTT
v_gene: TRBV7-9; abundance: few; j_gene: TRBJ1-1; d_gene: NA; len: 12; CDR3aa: CASSPFVAEAFF; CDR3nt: TGTGCCAGCAGCCCGTTTGTCGCCGAAGCTTTCTTT
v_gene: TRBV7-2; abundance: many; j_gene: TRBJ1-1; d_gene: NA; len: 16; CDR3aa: CASSLMGTQGYTEAFF; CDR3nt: TGTGCCAGCAGCTTAATGGGGACTCAGGGGTACACTGAAGCTTTCTTT
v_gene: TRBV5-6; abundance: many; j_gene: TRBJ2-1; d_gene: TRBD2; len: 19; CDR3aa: CASSQGTSGRGSSYNEQFF; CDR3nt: TGTGCCAGCAGCCAGGGGACTAGCGGGAGGGGTAGCTCCTACAATGAGCAGTTCTTC
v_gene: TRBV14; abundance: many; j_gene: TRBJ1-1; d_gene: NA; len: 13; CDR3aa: CASSQGMNTEAFF; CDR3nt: TGTGCCAGCAGCCAAGGAATGAACACTGAAGCTTTCTTT
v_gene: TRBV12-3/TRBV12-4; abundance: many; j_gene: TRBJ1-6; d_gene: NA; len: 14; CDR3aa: CASSFTEGNSPLHF; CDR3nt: TGTGCCAGCAGTTTTACTGAGGGCAATTCACCCCTCCACTTT
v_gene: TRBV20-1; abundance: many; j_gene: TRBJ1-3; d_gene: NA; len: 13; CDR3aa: CSARSGGGNTIYF; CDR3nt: TGCAGTGCTAGGTCCGGTGGTGGAAACACCATATATTTT
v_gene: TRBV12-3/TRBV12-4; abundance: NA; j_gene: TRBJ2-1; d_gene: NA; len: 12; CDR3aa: CASSPYYNEQFF; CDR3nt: TGTGCCAGCAGTCCTTATTACAATGAGCAGTTCTTC
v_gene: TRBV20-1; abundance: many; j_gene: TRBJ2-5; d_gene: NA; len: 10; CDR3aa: CSASSGTQYF; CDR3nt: TGCAGTGCCTCATCGGGGACCCAGTACTTC
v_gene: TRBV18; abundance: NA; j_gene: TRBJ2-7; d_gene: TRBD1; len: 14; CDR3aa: CASSPPGTGIEQYF; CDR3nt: TGTGCCAGCTCACCACCTGGGACAGGGATCGAGCAGTACTTC
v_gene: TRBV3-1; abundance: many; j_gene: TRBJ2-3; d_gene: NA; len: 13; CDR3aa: CASSQSREDTQYF; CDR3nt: TGTGCCAGCAGCCAATCCAGGGAAGATACGCAGTATTTT
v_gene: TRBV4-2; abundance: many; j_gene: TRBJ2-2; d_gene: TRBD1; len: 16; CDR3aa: CASSQGTGGYTGELFF; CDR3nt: TGTGCCAGCAGCCAAGGGACAGGGGGTTATACCGGGGAGCTGTTTTTT
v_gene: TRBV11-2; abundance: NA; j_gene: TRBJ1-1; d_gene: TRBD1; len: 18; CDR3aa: CASSSPLGVGQGASEAFF; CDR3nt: TGTGCCAGCAGCTCCCCCCTGGGGGTAGGACAGGGGGCATCCGAAGCTTTCTTT